These T cell receptor beta chains were read from a single sample in a study of T cells in localized non-small cell lung cancer. Data came from immunoSEQ multiplex PCR; TCRdb stores just in-frame clones and leaves some out. The sample includes around 70,000 clones, roughly nine tenths of them seen just once. The sequences come from peripheral blood, collected before any cancer treatment. The receptors were sampled from a male donor at least 60 years old with stage III squamous cell lung carcinoma. Each CDR3 is given with its conserved first and last residue.

TRBJ2-5 TRBV7-9 12 CASSLDQETQYF
TRBJ2-2 TRBV5-4 15 CASSPTSGVAGELFF
TRBJ2-3 TRBV5-1 16 CASSKKRGESTDTQYF
TRBJ2-4 TRBV10-2 13 CASSADAKNIQYF
TRBJ1-5 TRBV4-2 15 CASRRDRDSNQPQHF
TRBJ2-7 TRBV16 14 CASSQSRVGDEQYF
TRBJ2-1 TRBV12-5 16 CASGLVNWDRHNEQFF
TRBJ1-1 TRBV4-3 14 CASSQVARGTEAFF
TRBJ1-5 TRBV29-1 14 CSAQTGGGGQPQHF
TRBJ2-3 TRBV6-4 17 CARRRDPSVKSTDTQYF
TRBJ2-3 TRBV6-1 17 CASSENPRRAPTDTQYF
TRBJ2-2 TRBV11-2 11 CASSHSGELFF
TRBJ1-1 TRBV28 15 CASSLTLTGNTEAFF
TRBJ1-1 TRBV6-5 13 CASMGTGGTEAFF
TRBJ2-7 TRBV30 13 CAWSVTGGGEQYF
TRBJ2-3 TRBV19 15 CASSPLAGGSDTQYF
TRBJ1-6 TRBV2 12 CASSENNSPLHF
TRBJ2-2 TRBV28 16 CASSPPGQGRTGELFF
TRBJ2-7 TRBV5-6 16 CASSRARNRGLDEQYF
TRBJ1-2 TRBV19 14 CASSVQYWDYGYTF
TRBJ1-1 TRBV11-3 11 CASSSTGMAFF
TRBJ2-1 TRBV6-1 16 CASSALGGPSYNEQFF
TRBJ2-2 TRBV11-2 11 CASSFPGELFF
TRBJ1-1 TRBV28 14 CASSLTQVNTEAFF